A few counts support the clone carrying this T cell receptor (beta chain). The antigen remains unidentified. MiXCR was run by TCRdb on the reads, yielding one entry per CDR3 protein. The sample shows some 440,000 distinct CDR3 sequences, approximately 30% of them seen only once. These data come from a study of T cell repertoires in cytomegalovirus infection. Study observations and caveats: HLA-C-restricted CMV clonotypes gave the most frequent clonotype in two of eight donors.

The receptor was isolated from a human donor in good health (CMV status not recorded). Some clones in this sample may be carry-over from other donors' samples. The source material was PBMCs.

In DNA form, the CDR3 reads TGTGCCAGCTTTGGGACGGTTAACACTGAAGCTTTCTTT. It yields the protein CASFGTVNTEAFF. The V and J genes are TRBV5-6 and TRBJ1-1; possible D gene TRBD1, 5 bases. CDR3 length: 13 amino acids. Germline V CDR1 and CDR2: SGHDT, YYEEEE. V lost 7 bases, J lost 2 bases, and 12 bases lay in between.